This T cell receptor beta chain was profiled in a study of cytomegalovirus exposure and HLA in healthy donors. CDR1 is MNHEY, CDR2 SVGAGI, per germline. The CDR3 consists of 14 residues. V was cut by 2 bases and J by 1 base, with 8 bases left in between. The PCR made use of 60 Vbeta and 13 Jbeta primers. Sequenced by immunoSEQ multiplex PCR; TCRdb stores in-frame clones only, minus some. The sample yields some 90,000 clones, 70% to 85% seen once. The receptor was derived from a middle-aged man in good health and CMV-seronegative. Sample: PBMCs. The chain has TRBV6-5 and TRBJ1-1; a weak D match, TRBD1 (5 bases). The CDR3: CASSYRGGNTEAFF. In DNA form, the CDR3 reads TGTGCCAGCAGTTACCGGGGGGGGAACACTGAAGCTTTCTTT.